Described below is a single TCR beta chain sequence and its context. Its antigen is unknown. The record has no base qualities; no much larger clone is one base away. TCRbeta CDR3 regions were amplified from genomic DNA using the immunoSEQ Assay, a bias-controlled multiplex PCR. As for the authors' bioinformatics: Within the assay, amplification of reference gene primers was used to estimate how many nucleated cells each sample contained. Sequence reads were collapsed and filtered to measure the absolute abundance of every unique TCRbeta CDR3 rearrangement. Productive Simpson clonality was computed per sample as the square root of Simpson's diversity index over productive rearrangements. Sourced from immuneACCESS, this table was stored by TCRdb with only in-frame sequences that have V and J called. A share of the clones is absent; for the studies checked, an unresolved V gene accounts for under half, and the remainder has no known explanation. That table is the source of V, J and clone size, and D and trimming were worked out from the DNA. The sample includes a few hundred thousand clones, with approximately 85% observed a single time. The leading ten clones occupy 9.5% to 12% of the sample.

This sample stems from a study of blood T cell repertoires in COVID-19 (TCRdb year 2020). Background on the whole study: Samples from collaborators originated in the United States, Italy and Spain and spanned both the acute and convalescent phases of COVID-19. The prospective study material was composed of cDNA or gDNA derived from T cells, B-cell-depleted T cells, or PBMCs. The dataset comprised deeply sampled blood TCRbeta repertoires from subjects exposed to, actively infected with, or recovered from COVID-19. The repertoires were released in a freely available public database meant as a resource for research on the immune response to SARS-CoV-2. The samples were drawn from two sources: the first 160 participants of the ongoing ImmuneRACE study, and 1,000 to 1,500 subjects contributed by 6 global collaborators. A de-identified subject ID, COVID-19 status, age in years and sex were almost always included in the sample metadata. Where HLA class I and class II types were available, the types were taken from metadata supplied by the sample provider, not from assay-based typing. Summary of the overall study and its limitations: The amount of clinical and demographic metadata varied by source and participant and was provided uncurated.

Whole blood was collected in K2EDTA tubes by collaborating institutions according to the institutions' own protocols. For TCRbeta analysis, collaborators shipped samples as frozen whole blood, isolated PBMCs, or DNA extracted from either of those sample types. Including the terminal cysteine and phenylalanine, the CDR3 comprises 15 residues. Only the CDR3 region is kept as DNA, spanning 45 bases read in frame from base 1. CDR1 and CDR2, per the germline V gene, are LGHNA and YNFKEQ. Trimmed from V: 2 bases; trimmed from J: 5 bases; junction bases lacking a gene match: 7. The TCR sequence derives from a woman aged 70-85 years with acute or convalescent COVID-19. The chain is made from TRBV4-2 and TRBJ2-5, with 8 bases matching TRBD1. Sequenced material: peripheral blood. The nucleotide sequence is given as TGTGCCAGCAGCCAACCGGGACAGGAGGGGGAGACCCAGTACTTC. The translation is CASSQPGQEGETQYF.